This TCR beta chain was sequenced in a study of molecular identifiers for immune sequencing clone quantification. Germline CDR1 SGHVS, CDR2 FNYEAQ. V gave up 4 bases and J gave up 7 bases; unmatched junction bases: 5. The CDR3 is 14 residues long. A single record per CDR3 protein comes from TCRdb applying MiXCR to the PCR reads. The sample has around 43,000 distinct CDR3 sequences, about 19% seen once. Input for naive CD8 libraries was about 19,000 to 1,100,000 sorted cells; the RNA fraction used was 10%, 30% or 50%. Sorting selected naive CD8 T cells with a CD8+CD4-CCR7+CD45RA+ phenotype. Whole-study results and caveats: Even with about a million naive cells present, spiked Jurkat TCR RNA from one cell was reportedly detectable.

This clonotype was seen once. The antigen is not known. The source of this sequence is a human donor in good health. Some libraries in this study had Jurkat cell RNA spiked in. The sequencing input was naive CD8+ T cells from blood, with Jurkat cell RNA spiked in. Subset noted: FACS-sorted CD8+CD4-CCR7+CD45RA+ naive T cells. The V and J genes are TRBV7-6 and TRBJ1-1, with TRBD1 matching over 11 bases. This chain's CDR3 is CASSSGQGANEAFF. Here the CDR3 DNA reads TGTGCCAGCAGCTCAGGACAGGGGGCAAATGAAGCTTTCTTT.